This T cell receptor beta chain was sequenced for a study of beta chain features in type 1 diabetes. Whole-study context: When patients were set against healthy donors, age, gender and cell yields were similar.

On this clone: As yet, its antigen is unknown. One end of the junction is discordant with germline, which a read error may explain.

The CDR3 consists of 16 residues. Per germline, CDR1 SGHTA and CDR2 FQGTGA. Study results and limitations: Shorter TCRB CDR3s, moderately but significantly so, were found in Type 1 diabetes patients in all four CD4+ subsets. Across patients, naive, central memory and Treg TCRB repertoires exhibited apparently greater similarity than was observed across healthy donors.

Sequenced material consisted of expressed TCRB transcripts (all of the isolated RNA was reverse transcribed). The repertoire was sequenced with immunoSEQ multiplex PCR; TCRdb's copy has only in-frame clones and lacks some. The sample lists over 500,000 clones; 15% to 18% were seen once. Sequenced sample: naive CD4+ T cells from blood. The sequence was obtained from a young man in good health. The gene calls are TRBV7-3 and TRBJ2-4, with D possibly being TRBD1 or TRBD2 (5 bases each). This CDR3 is CAGSPQGGLAKNIQYF. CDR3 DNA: TGTGCCGGCAGCCCCCAGGGCGGGTTAGCCAAAAACATTCAGTACTTC.